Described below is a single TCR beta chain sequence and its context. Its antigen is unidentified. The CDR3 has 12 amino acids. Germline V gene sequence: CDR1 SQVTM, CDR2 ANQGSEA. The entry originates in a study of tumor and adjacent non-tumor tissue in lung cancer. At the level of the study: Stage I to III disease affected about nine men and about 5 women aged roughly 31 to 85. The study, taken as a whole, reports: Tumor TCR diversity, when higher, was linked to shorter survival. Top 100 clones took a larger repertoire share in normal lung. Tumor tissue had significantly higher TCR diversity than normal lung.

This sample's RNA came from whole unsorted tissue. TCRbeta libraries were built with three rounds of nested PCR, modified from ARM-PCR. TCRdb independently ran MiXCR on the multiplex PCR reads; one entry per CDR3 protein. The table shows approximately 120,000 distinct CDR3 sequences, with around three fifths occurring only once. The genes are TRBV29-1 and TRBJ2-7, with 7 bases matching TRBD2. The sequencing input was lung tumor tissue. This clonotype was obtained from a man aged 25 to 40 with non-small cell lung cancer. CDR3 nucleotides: TGCAACGTCAGGGAGGGTTCCTACGAGCAGTACTTC. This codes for CNVREGSYEQYF.